The 9 T cell receptor beta chains presented below share a single source sample, sequenced in a study of OX40 agonist ivuxolimab in advanced cancers. Method: immunoSEQ multiplex PCR; TCRdb's copy keeps in-frame clones and lacks some. The sample holds 62,000 or so clones, roughly four fifths seen once. Sequences were derived from CD4+ or CD8+ T cells sorted from blood, sampled in a trial of the OX40 agonist ivuxolimab. These receptors originate from an adult with an advanced solid tumor such as melanoma, head and neck, liver or kidney cancer.

The chain couples TRBV5-1 to TRBJ2-3; 7 bases agree with TRBD2. The length of the CDR3 is 16 residues. V lost 4 bases, J lost 4 bases, and 12 bases stayed unmatched. CDR1 and CDR2 (germline): SGHRS, YFSETQ. The CDR3 DNA reads TGCGCCAGCAGCGTACTTGGGAGGGTTGATGCAGATACGCAGTATTTT. As protein: CASSVLGRVDADTQYF.

This clone was observed a single time. The chain joins TRBV30 to TRBJ2-5; 7 positions agree with TRBD1. The J call is doubtful: the DNA matches TRBJ2-7 better. The germline V gene has CDR1 GTSNPN and CDR2 SVGIG (reference sequence). The CDR3 extends over 13 amino acids. In DNA form, the CDR3 reads TGTGCCTGGGGTTGGGACACAGGGGTCGAGCAGTACTTC. This codes for CAWGWDTGVEQYF.

This rearrangement joins TRBV5-6 to TRBJ2-1; TRBD1 is a possible D gene (6 bases). Trimming left V 5 bases short and J 10 bases short, with 13 bases between. This CDR3 comprises 12 residues. The germline V gene encodes CDR1 SGHDT and CDR2 YYEEEE. DNA of the CDR3: TGTGCCAGCAGGGGGGCCAGCCAGGAGCAGTTCTTC. It encodes CASRGASQEQFF.

V usage is TRBV4-3 and J usage is TRBJ2-7; 8 positions match TRBD1. There are 14 residues in the CDR3. Trimming cost V 4 bases and J 0 bases; bases outside gene matches: 2. The V gene's germline CDR1 is LGHNA and CDR2 YSLEER. The CDR3 DNA sequence: TGCGCCAGCAGCCTAGGGACAGGCTCCTACGAGCAGTACTTC. Translation: CASSLGTGSYEQYF.

The rearrangement uses TRBV30 and TRBJ2-7; TRBD1 matches 9 bases. Germline lookup yields CDR1 GTSNPN and CDR2 SVGIG (reference sequence). CDR3 length equals 15 residues. Unmatched junction bases numbered 6, after V lost 1 base and J lost 2 bases. This chain's CDR3 is CAWSGPGTGTYEQYF. As DNA, the CDR3 is TGTGCCTGGAGTGGCCCCGGGACAGGGACCTACGAGCAGTACTTC.

Concerning this clone itself: At one end, the junction sequence differs from germline, possibly due to a read error. This chain links TRBV7-2 with TRBJ2-7, with 9 bases matching TRBD2. Germline values: CDR1 SGHTA, CDR2 FQGNSA. The CDR3 is 17 residues long. In DNA form, the CDR3 reads TGTGCCAGCAGATTAGCGCTAGCGGGATGGTACTCCTACGAGCAGTACTTC. It encodes CASRLALAGWYSYEQYF.

The rearrangement links TRBV4-1 to TRBJ2-3; weak D call: TRBD2 (6 bases). CDR3 length: 16 residues. Trimming pared 4 bases from V and 5 bases from J, leaving 19 bases between. CDR1 and CDR2 from the germline V gene are MGHRA and YSYEKL. CDR3 sequence reads: CASSPPHGGVGDTQYF. The CDR3 DNA sequence: TGCGCCAGCAGCCCCCCTCACGGGGGTGTAGGAGATACGCAGTATTTT.

The chain combines TRBV5-6 with TRBJ2-7; 8 bases map to TRBD1. The CDR3 is made up of 16 amino acids. J was trimmed by 0 bases and V by 0 bases; bases with no gene match: 5. From germline, CDR1 is SGHDT and CDR2 YYEEEE. This CDR3 reads CASSLALGQVSYEQYF. CDR3 sequence (DNA): TGTGCCAGCAGCTTGGCCCTGGGACAGGTCTCCTACGAGCAGTACTTC.

This clone was counted a few times. V is TRBV7-9 and J is TRBJ1-2, with TRBD1 identical over 9 bases. The trim removed 5 bases at V and 8 bases at J, leaving 9 bases unmatched. The CDR3 totals 14 residues. CDR1 is SEHNR, CDR2 FQNEAQ, per germline (reference sequence). The CDR3 nucleotides are TGTGCCAGCAGCACCCGGGACAGGGATGCGGGCTACACCTTC. Protein sequence: CASSTRDRDAGYTF.